The sequence of this TCR beta chain was determined in a study of graft-versus-host responses after intestinal transplantation. The wider study: Each of the recipients got a multivisceral, liver-intestinal, or isolated intestinal transplant. All recipients were given anti-thymocyte globulin induction, and tacrolimus and steroids were then administered for three to four years.

Processing was applied to graft tissue in order to liberate intraepithelial and lamina propria lymphocytes. Libraries were prepared by immunoSEQ multiplex PCR; TCRdb keeps only in-frame clonotypes and omits some of them. Here the sample spans about 63,000 clones, 89% being singletons. The V end was cut by 5 bases, the J end by 4 bases, with 12 bases between. Germline CDR1 SGHVS, CDR2 FNYEAQ. The length of the CDR3 is 13 residues. V gene TRBV7-6 combines with J gene TRBJ2-7, with D unclear. The sequence came from a human patient who received an intestinal transplant, so some T cells may come from the graft donor. The input for sequencing was ileum tissue, taken roughly 54 weeks after transplant. The CDR3: CASSNLLGYEQYF. The CDR3 region has the DNA TGTGCCAGCAGCAACCTTCTGGGGTACGAGCAGTACTTC.